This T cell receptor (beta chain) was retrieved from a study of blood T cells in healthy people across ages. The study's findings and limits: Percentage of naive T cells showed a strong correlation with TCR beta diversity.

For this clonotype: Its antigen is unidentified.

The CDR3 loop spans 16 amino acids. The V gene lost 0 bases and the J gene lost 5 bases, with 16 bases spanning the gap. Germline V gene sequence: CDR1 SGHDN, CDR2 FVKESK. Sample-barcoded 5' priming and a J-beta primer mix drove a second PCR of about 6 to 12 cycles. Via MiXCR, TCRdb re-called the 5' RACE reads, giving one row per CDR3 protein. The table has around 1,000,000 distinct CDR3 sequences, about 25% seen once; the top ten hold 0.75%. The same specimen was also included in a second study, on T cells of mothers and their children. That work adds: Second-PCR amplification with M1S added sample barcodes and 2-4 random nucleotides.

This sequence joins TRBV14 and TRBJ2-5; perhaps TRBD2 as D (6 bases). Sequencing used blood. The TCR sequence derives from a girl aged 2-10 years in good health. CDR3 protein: CASSQDLAGTMETQYF. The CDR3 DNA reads TGTGCCAGCAGCCAAGATCTGGCGGGGACCATGGAGACCCAGTACTTC.